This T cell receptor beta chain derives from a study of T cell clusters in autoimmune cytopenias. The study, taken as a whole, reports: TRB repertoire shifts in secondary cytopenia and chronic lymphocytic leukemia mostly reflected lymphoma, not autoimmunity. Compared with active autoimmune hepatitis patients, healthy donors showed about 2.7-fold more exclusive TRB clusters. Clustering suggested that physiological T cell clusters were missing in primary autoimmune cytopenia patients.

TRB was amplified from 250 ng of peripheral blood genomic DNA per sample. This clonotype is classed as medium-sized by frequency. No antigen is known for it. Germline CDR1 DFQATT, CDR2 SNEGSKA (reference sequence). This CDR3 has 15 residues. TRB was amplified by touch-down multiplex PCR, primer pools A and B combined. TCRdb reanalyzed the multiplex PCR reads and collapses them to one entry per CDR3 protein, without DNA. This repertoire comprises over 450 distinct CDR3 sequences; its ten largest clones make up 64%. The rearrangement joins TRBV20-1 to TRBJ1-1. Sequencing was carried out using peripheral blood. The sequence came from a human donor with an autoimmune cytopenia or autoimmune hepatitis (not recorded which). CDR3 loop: CSARGIGTQGTEAFF.